The 18 T cell receptor beta chains listed next were all sequenced from one sample in a study of spatial heterogeneity in lung cancer. As for time point: sample taken at primary tumor resection. Without sorting, whole RNA was sequenced from tumor, nontumor lung or frozen PBMC. TCRdb re-called the 5' RACE reads with MiXCR, one entry per CDR3 protein. Among 12,000 to 15,000 distinct CDR3 sequences listed, 7.9% were seen once. The sequencing here drew on PBMCs, taken at surgery. The source of these receptors is a female donor with early-stage non-small cell lung cancer.

In its sample, this clonotype was seen many times. The chain is built from TRBV3-1 and TRBJ2-5; 9 bases agree with TRBD1. V was clipped by 4 bases and J by 5 bases; unmatched bases: 5. This CDR3 spans 14 amino acids. The germline CDR1 and CDR2 sequences are LGHDT and YNNKEL (reference sequence). CDR3 bases: TGTGCCAGCAGCCCCCACAGGGGGCTCGAGACCCAGTACTTC. This codes for CASSPHRGLETQYF.

The table lists this clonotype with many counts. The chain recombines TRBV6-2 or TRBV6-3 with TRBJ2-2; TRBD1 aligns across 7 bases. The CDR3 has 15 amino acids. V shed 6 bases and J 6 bases; nucleotides not matched to a gene: 10. Looked up from germline, CDR1 is MNHEY and CDR2 is SVGEGT. CDR3 sequence (DNA): TGTGCCAGCAGCCACGCACAGGGGTTCGCCGGGGAGCTGTTTTTT. The encoded protein is CASSHAQGFAGELFF.

Ten or more counts support this clonotype. DNA for the CDR3: TGTGCCAGCAGCCCTGGGACTAGGTACAATGAGCAGTTCTTC. Translation gives CASSPGTRYNEQFF. The chain has TRBV7-2 and TRBJ2-1, with 8 bases lining up with TRBD2. Germline values: CDR1 SGHTA, CDR2 FQGNSA. The junction had 4 bases not matched to a gene; V was cut back by 5 bases and J by 4 bases. The CDR3 is made up of 14 amino acids.

The rearrangement links TRBV5-4 to TRBJ1-1; no clear D. Germline V gene sequence: CDR1 SGHNT, CDR2 YYREEE (reference sequence). The CDR3 runs 15 residues. V lost 4 bases, J lost 0 bases, and 13 bases lay in between. Written as DNA, the CDR3 is TGTGCCAGCAGCCGGGCGGCAGGAATGAACACTGAAGCTTTCTTT. Translating gives CASSRAAGMNTEAFF.

The chain combines TRBV9 with TRBJ1-3; the D is unclear. The CDR3 covers 17 residues. Germline lookup yields CDR1 SGDLS and CDR2 YYNGEE. V was shortened by 0 bases and J by 0 bases, with 13 bases between the two germline ends. This CDR3 is CASSVANSKLSGNTIYF. The CDR3 DNA reads as TGTGCCAGCAGCGTAGCGAACAGCAAACTCTCTGGAAACACCATATATTTT. The variable domain in full, with the rest retrieved from reference TRBV9 and TRBJ1-3, is DSGVTQTPKHLITATGQRVTLRCSPRSGDLSVYWYQQSLDQGLQFLIQYYNGEERAKGNILERFSAQQFPDLHSELNLSSLELGDSALYFCASSVANSKLSGNTIYFGEGSWLTVV.

This clonotype was seen many times. The chain recombines TRBV10-3 with TRBJ1-6, with D unclear. This CDR3 is built from 12 residues. CDR1 is ENHRY and CDR2 is SYGVKD in the germline V gene. Trimming stripped 6 bases from V and 8 bases from J, with 8 bases between. The CDR3 loop is CAISSEDSPLHF. DNA for the CDR3: TGTGCCATCAGCTCCGAAGATTCACCCCTCCACTTT.

At least ten counts were recorded for this clonotype. This rearrangement joins TRBV9 to TRBJ2-5, with TRBD2 matching over 9 bases. Germline CDR1 reads SGDLS; CDR2 reads YYNGEE. V lost 4 bases, J lost 0 bases, and 10 bases stayed unmatched. This CDR3 is 17 amino acids long. The CDR3 DNA reads as TGTGCCAGCAGCCCTAGACTAGCGGCGCCCAACCAAGAGACCCAGTACTTC. Encoded protein: CASSPRLAAPNQETQYF.

The chain recombines TRBV7-2 with TRBJ1-2; no definite D call. V lost 5 bases, J lost 4 bases, and 17 bases lay in between. The CDR3 has 15 residues. Germline CDR1 is SGHTA and CDR2 is FQGNSA. The CDR3 DNA sequence: TGTGCCAGCAGCCCACCCCATACCGGTATCTATGGCTACACCTTC. Residues: CASSPPHTGIYGYTF.

This clonotype was observed many times. The chain links TRBV12-3 or TRBV12-4 to TRBJ2-3; D remains unclear. This CDR3 has 15 residues. V lost 7 bases and J lost 2, with 16 bases in between. DNA of the CDR3: TGTGCCAGCAACCCGCCGGGCCGGAACACAGATACGCAGTATTTT. This sequence encodes CASNPPGRNTDTQYF.

This clonotype showed up many times. This chain links TRBV3-1 with TRBJ1-1; 8 bases map to TRBD1. The germline CDR1 and CDR2 sequences are LGHDT and YNNKEL (reference sequence). With 1 base clipped from V and 0 bases from J, the junction kept 4 bases outside the gene matches. CDR3 length: 16 amino acids. In DNA, the CDR3 is TGTGCCAGCAGCCAAGGGACAGGGACTTTGAACACTGAAGCTTTCTTT. Residues: CASSQGTGTLNTEAFF.

This clonotype was recorded at least ten times. This rearrangement joins TRBV4-1 to TRBJ2-7; D is uncertain. Germline V CDR1 and CDR2: MGHRA, YSYEKL. Trimming took 1 base from V and 3 from J, leaving 13 bases between them. This CDR3 comprises 15 residues. The CDR3 sequence is CASSQGSLPSYEQYF. In DNA, the CDR3 is TGCGCCAGCAGCCAAGGGTCGCTCCCTAGCTACGAGCAGTACTTC.

This clonotype was observed a handful of times. The genes are TRBV2 and TRBJ1-1, with D unresolved. V gave up 10 bases and J gave up 1 base, with 16 bases separating them. Germline V CDR1 and CDR2: SNHLY, FYNNEI. The CDR3 runs to 14 residues. This chain's CDR3 is CATATTRQNTEAFF. In nucleotides, the CDR3 is TGTGCCACCGCGACGACACGCCAGAACACTGAAGCTTTCTTT.

The J gene is TRBJ2-3, the V gene TRBV28; no clear D gene. The CDR3 has 13 residues. Germline loops: CDR1 MDHEN, CDR2 SYDVKM. Trimming pared 3 bases from V and 4 bases from J, leaving 8 bases between. The DNA of the CDR3 is TGTGCCAGCAGTTTCTCGAGCGCAGATACGCAGTATTTT. Translation gives CASSFSSADTQYF.

This clonotype was observed a few times. This sequence joins TRBV7-8 and TRBJ2-5, with 16 nucleotides matching TRBD2. V dropped 5 bases and J dropped 9; count of bases not matched to a gene: 9. Germline lookup yields CDR1 SGHVS and CDR2 FQNEAQ. The CDR3 is 16 residues long. The CDR3 loop is CASSASGLAGGEAQYF. CDR3 in DNA: TGTGCCAGCAGCGCGTCGGGACTAGCGGGGGGGGAGGCCCAGTACTTC.

There are many counts of this clonotype. The chain carries TRBV7-9 and TRBJ2-5; TRBD2 matches at 14 bases. The CDR3 contains 16 residues. Germline loops: CDR1 SEHNR, CDR2 FQNEAQ (reference sequence). The V segment lost 2 bases and the J segment 3 bases; nucleotides outside the gene matches: 2. The CDR3 region is CASSLMGLAGEETQYF. The CDR3 DNA follows: TGTGCCAGCAGCTTAATGGGACTAGCGGGAGAAGAGACCCAGTACTTC.

This clonotype showed up many times. The V call is TRBV4-1, the J call TRBJ2-1; D is ambiguous. CDR3 length equals 11 residues. The V and J ends lost 0 bases and 10 bases respectively, with 4 bases between them. The V gene's germline CDR1 is MGHRA and CDR2 YSYEKL. CDR3 sequence reads: CASSQDLEQFF. Written as DNA, the CDR3 is TGCGCCAGCAGCCAAGATCTAGAGCAGTTCTTC.

This clonotype was detected ten times or more. The chain joins TRBV7-3 to TRBJ2-1, with a possible D match to TRBD2 (6 bases). The CDR3 runs to 13 residues. The V and J ends lost 5 bases and 5 bases respectively, with 10 bases between them. Germline V gene data show CDR1 as SGHTA and CDR2 as FQGTGA. The CDR3 reads CASSQTRDNEQFF. CDR3 nucleotide sequence: TGTGCCAGCAGCCAGACTAGAGACAATGAGCAGTTCTTC.

This clonotype was counted many times. The chain is built from TRBV7-8 and TRBJ2-3, with TRBD2 matching 7 bases. Germline CDR1 reads SGHVS; CDR2 reads FQNEAQ. After removal of 0 bases from V and 6 bases from J, the junction contained 3 bases not matched to a gene. CDR3 length equals 14 residues. This chain's CDR3 is CASSLAGEGDTQYF. The CDR3 region has the DNA TGTGCCAGCAGCTTAGCGGGGGAGGGGGATACGCAGTATTTT.